A selection of T cell receptor beta chains follows, all from one sample in a study of vaccination and CD4 T cells after COVID-19. TCRdb reprocessed the PCR reads with MiXCR, giving one entry per CDR3 protein. This table has fewer than 15,000 distinct CDR3 sequences, approximately 51% appearing once. Their antigen targets remain unknown. Here the sequenced sample was cultured CD4+ T cells from blood, taken after SARS-CoV-2 vaccination. The receptor source for this set is a human donor with COVID-19. CDR3s leave out the opening cysteine and the closing phenylalanine or tryptophan.

j_call v_call cdr3_aa
TRBJ1-5 TRBV7-3 ASSLAFLGTAGNQPQH
TRBJ1-2 TRBV7-3 ASSPETTRGASYGYT
TRBJ1-2 TRBV3-1 ASSSSERGYT
TRBJ1-2 TRBV6-1 ASTTPGRGARYGYT
TRBJ2-5 TRBV15 ATGLTETQY
TRBJ1-2 TRBV19 ASRRQSWYANYGYT
TRBJ1-1 TRBV5-4 ASSLGGRTNTEAF
TRBJ2-2 TRBV20-1 SARTIRGTGELF
TRBJ1-2 TRBV20-1 SATSTGLGIDGYT
TRBJ2-1 TRBV3-1 ASSQRRGGYNEQF
TRBJ1-1 TRBV30 AWNRAAEAF
TRBJ2-7 TRBV6-5 ASSYTRPGSSGEQY
TRBJ2-2 TRBV5-3 ASRRDGELF
TRBJ1-2 TRBV7-2 ASSPGTGGRLVYGYT
TRBJ2-3 TRBV4-2 ASSQETSGTDTQY
TRBJ2-1 TRBV15 ATSREGRTNEQF
TRBJ1-5 TRBV11-2 ASSLRGQSNQPQH
TRBJ2-7 TRBV7-2 ASSPNGQGFEQY